Here is one TCR beta chain with its context. The antigen remains undetermined. This sample was taken from a study of PD-1 blockade in classical Hodgkin lymphoma. V was trimmed by 4 bases and J by 7 bases, leaving 15 bases between them. The germline gives CDR1 MGHDK, CDR2 SYGVNS. The CDR3 is made up of 14 amino acids. Whole-study results and caveats: Baseline diversity in complete responders resembled that of newly diagnosed patients. CD4+ TCR diversity climbed significantly by C4D1, unlike CD8+ TCR diversity. Reports indicated that newly diagnosed patients had lower baseline TCR diversity than healthy donors did.

Time point given: cycle 4 day 1 (C4D1), after more than five weeks of nivolumab. Every patient had relapsed following autologous stem cell transplantation, and cohorts differed in brentuximab vedotin exposure. Classifying best responses yielded complete response, partial response or progressive disease. The protocol was immunoSEQ multiplex PCR, while the TCRdb copy is restricted to in-frame clones and leaves out a portion. The data contain approximately 27,000 clones, over 75% of them seen just once; the ten biggest clones take up approximately 17%. The V and J genes are TRBV25-1 and TRBJ2-3; D is perhaps TRBD2 (5 bases). This clonotype originated in a human donor with classical Hodgkin lymphoma. The specimen was peripheral blood mononuclear cells (PBMCs), collected before the fourth cycle of nivolumab. The CDR3 sequence is CASSVSGSLYTQYF. For the CDR3, the DNA is TGTGCCAGCAGTGTGTCGGGGTCACTTTATACGCAGTATTTT. The full variable domain, its missing parts supplied by reference TRBV25-1 and TRBJ2-3, is EADIYQTPRYLVIGTGKKITLECSQTMGHDKMYWYQQDPGMELHLIHYSYGVNSTEKGDLSSESTVSRIRTEHFPLTLESARPSHTSQYLCASSVSGSLYTQYFGPGTRLTVL.